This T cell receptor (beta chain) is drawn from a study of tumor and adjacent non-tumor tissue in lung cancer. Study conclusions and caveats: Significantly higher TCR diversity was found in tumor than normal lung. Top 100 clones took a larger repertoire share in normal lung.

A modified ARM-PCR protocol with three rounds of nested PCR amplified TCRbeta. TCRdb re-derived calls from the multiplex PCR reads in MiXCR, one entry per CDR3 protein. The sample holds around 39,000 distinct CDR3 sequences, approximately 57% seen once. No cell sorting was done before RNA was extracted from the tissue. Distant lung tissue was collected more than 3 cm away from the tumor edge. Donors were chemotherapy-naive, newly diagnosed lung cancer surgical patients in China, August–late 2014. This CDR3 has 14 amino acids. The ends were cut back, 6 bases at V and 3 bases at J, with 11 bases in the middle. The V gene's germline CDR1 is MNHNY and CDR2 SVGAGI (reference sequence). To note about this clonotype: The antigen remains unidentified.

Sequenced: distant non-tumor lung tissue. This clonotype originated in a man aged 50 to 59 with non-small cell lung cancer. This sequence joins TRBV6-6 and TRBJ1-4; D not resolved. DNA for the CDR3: TGTGCCAGCAGCCCCGGGGTCGCTAATGAAAAACTGTTTTTT. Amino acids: CASSPGVANEKLFF.